What follows are 27 T cell receptor beta chains derived from one specimen sequenced in a study of human thymus T cells. It was from resections taken during corrective heart surgery that the thymus tissue came. Sequencing was performed with immunoSEQ multiplex PCR; in TCRdb, only in-frame clones are kept and a portion is missing. The sample shows roughly 120,000 clones, around 94% of them seen only once. Sequencing input: thymus tissue. The receptors originated from a boy under three years old with a congenital heart defect but otherwise immunologically healthy.

V usage is TRBV7-2 and J usage is TRBJ2-3; possible D gene TRBD2, 5 bases. CDR1 is SGHTA and CDR2 is FQGNSA in the germline V gene. V lost 5 bases, J lost 5 bases, and 17 bases lay in between. The CDR3 extends over 15 amino acids. The CDR3 DNA follows: TGTGCCAGCAGCGCTCCCCAGCGGAAAAGAGATACGCAGTATTTT. This codes for CASSAPQRKRDTQYF.

This clone has more than one count but fewer than ten. For the CDR3, the DNA is TGTGCCAGCAGCATAGGACGGGAAGCTTTCTTT. Protein product: CASSIGREAFF. The rearrangement joins TRBV5-8 to TRBJ1-1, with D unresolved. V gave up 4 bases and J gave up 8 bases, with 9 bases separating them. This CDR3 has 11 amino acids. Germline-derived CDR1 and CDR2 are SGHTS and YDEGEE.

The V call is TRBV5-1, the J call TRBJ1-3; D unresolved. This CDR3 region has 16 residues. Looked up from germline, CDR1 is SGHRS and CDR2 is YFSETQ. V was cut by 0 bases and J by 2 bases, with 12 bases left in between. CDR3 DNA: TGCGCCAGCAGCTTGGGTCTAGGTGAAGCTGGAAACACCATATATTTT. Translated, it gives CASSLGLGEAGNTIYF.

CDR3 sequence: CASRYYHTGELFF. The DNA of the CDR3 is TGCGCCAGCCGCTACTACCACACCGGGGAGCTGTTTTTT. V usage is TRBV5-1 and J usage is TRBJ2-2; no clear D gene. The CDR3 spans 13 residues. CDR1 SGHRS and CDR2 YFSETQ come from the germline V gene. Trimming took 7 bases from V and 3 from J, leaving 10 bases between them.

This clone appeared a single time. The rearrangement uses TRBV6-5 and TRBJ2-7; tentatively, D is TRBD1 or TRBD2 (5 bases each). Germline values: CDR1 MNHEY, CDR2 SVGAGI. V lost 0 bases, J lost 7 bases, and 13 bases lay in between. This CDR3 has 14 residues. As DNA, the CDR3 is TGTGCCAGCAGTTACTCAGGGCACTGGGGGGAGCAGTACTTC. This sequence encodes CASSYSGHWGEQYF.

The chain has TRBV5-8 and TRBJ1-5; D is perhaps TRBD1 (5 bases). V lost 3 bases and J lost 9, with 13 bases in between. The length of the CDR3 is 13 residues. Germline assignment: CDR1 SGHTS and CDR2 YDEGEE. In nucleotides, the CDR3 is TGTGCCAGCAGCTCGGGACTTAGCCCGCCCCAGCATTTT. This sequence encodes CASSSGLSPPQHF.

This rearrangement joins TRBV4-1 to TRBJ2-7, with a weak D call TRBD2 (6 bases). CDR3 length equals 15 residues. Germline V gene lookup returns CDR1 MGHRA and CDR2 YSYEKL. V lost 0 bases to trimming and J lost 6 bases, with 15 bases between them. The CDR3 DNA sequence: TGCGCCAGCAGCCAAGAACCTGCGACTAGGTGCGAGCAGTACTTC. Its translation: CASSQEPATRCEQYF.

The chain carries TRBV18 and TRBJ2-1, with TRBD1 as a possible D gene (6 bases). Germline V gives CDR1 KGHSH, CDR2 LQKENI. Trimming took off 4 bases at V and 4 bases at J, with 14 bases between the two ends. There are 15 residues in the CDR3. The DNA for the CDR3 is TGTGCCAGCTCACATTTGGGGGCGGTATACAATGAGCAGTTCTTC. This gives the protein CASSHLGAVYNEQFF.

The chain recombines TRBV12-5 with TRBJ1-1; a possible D gene is TRBD1 (5 bases). The V end lost 3 bases, the J end lost 10 bases, and 12 bases lay between the germline ends. The CDR3 has 12 residues. Germline V gene data show CDR1 as LGHNT and CDR2 as FRNRAP. The CDR3 reads CASGFPGTGAFF. For the CDR3, the DNA is TGTGCTAGTGGTTTCCCCGGGACGGGAGCTTTCTTT.

The genes are TRBV28 and TRBJ2-7; 9 bases fit TRBD1. The V segment lost 6 bases and the J segment 3 bases; nucleotides outside the gene matches: 12. This CDR3 is 16 amino acids long. Germline CDR1 MDHEN, CDR2 SYDVKM. CDR3 residues: CASRPSRDRVCYEQYF. In DNA, the CDR3 is TGTGCCAGCAGACCTAGCCGGGACAGGGTTTGCTACGAGCAGTACTTC.

This chain joins TRBV5-6 and TRBJ2-5; 7 positions match TRBD1. This CDR3 is built from 13 residues. CDR1 and CDR2 (germline): SGHDT, YYEEEE. Unmatched junction bases numbered 7, after V lost 7 bases and J lost 4 bases. The DNA for the CDR3 is TGTGCCAGCGCTACAGGGGAAATAGAGACCCAGTACTTC. This sequence encodes CASATGEIETQYF.

This chain uses TRBV29-1 with TRBJ2-5; D is tentatively TRBD1 or TRBD2 (6 bases each). V lost 6 bases and J 1 base, leaving 12 bases between the germline ends. This CDR3 comprises 13 residues. Germline V CDR1 and CDR2: SQVTM, ANQGSEA. The CDR3 protein is CSVTRGRQETQYF. As DNA, the CDR3 is TGCAGCGTCACCCGGGGGCGCCAAGAGACCCAGTACTTC.

The CDR3 here is CAISDLFSADTQYF. For the CDR3, the DNA is TGTGCCATCAGCGATCTGTTTTCGGCGGATACGCAGTATTTT. The chain joins TRBV10-3 to TRBJ2-3; D remains ambiguous. The germline V gene has CDR1 ENHRY and CDR2 SYGVKD. Trimming removed 6 bases at V and 6 bases at J, with 16 bases between. This CDR3 is 14 amino acids long.

The chain is built from TRBV4-3 and TRBJ2-3; D might be TRBD1 (6 bases). V was clipped by 0 bases and J by 7 bases, with 14 bases between them. CDR3 length: 15 amino acids. Germline lookup yields CDR1 LGHNA and CDR2 YSLEER. DNA for the CDR3: TGCGCCAGCAGCCAAGATCGTGGGGGCCCAAATACGCAGTATTTT. This gives the protein CASSQDRGGPNTQYF.

The V call is TRBV9, the J call TRBJ2-5; the D is unclear. CDR3 size: 15 residues. Germline loops: CDR1 SGDLS, CDR2 YYNGEE. The V and J ends lost 0 bases and 1 base respectively, with 10 bases between them. CDR3: CASSVVRQAQETQYF. CDR3 sequence (DNA): TGTGCCAGCAGCGTAGTTAGGCAGGCCCAAGAGACCCAGTACTTC.

This chain uses TRBV7-9 with TRBJ1-2, with D perhaps matching TRBD1 (5 bases). This CDR3 region has 14 residues. Germline CDR1 SEHNR, CDR2 FQNEAQ (reference sequence). V shed 5 bases and J shed 0 bases, with 10 bases lying between them. CDR3 in amino acids: CASSRRDPNYGYTF. As DNA, the CDR3 is TGTGCCAGCAGCCGTCGGGACCCTAACTATGGCTACACCTTC.

This clone was seen just once. This rearrangement joins TRBV9 to TRBJ2-5; D is unresolved. Germline V gene sequence: CDR1 SGDLS, CDR2 YYNGEE. The CDR3 spans 10 residues. Trimming took 7 bases from V and 6 from J, leaving 7 bases between them. This chain's CDR3 is CASPVKTQYF. CDR3 nucleotides: TGTGCCAGCCCGGTGAAGACCCAGTACTTC.

CDR3 residues: CAWSVRGQGKKLFF. The CDR3 nucleotides are TGTGCCTGGAGTGTTCGAGGACAGGGAAAAAAACTGTTTTTT. The genes are TRBV30 and TRBJ1-4, with 8 bases matching TRBD1. The CDR3 spans 14 residues. Germline values: CDR1 GTSNPN, CDR2 SVGIG (reference sequence). V gave up 0 bases and J gave up 9 bases; unmatched junction bases: 6. Looking up the rest from reference TRBV30 and TRBJ1-4 gives the full variable domain: SQTIHQWPATLVQPVGSPLSLECTVEGTSNPNLYWYRQAAGRGLQLLFYSVGIGQISSEVPQNLSASRPQDRQFILSSKKLLLSDSGFYLCAWSVRGQGKKLFFGSGTQLSVL.

The V and J genes are TRBV5-1 and TRBJ2-7; TRBD1 matches at 10 bases. In germline, CDR1 is SGHRS, CDR2 YFSETQ. The CDR3 runs to 16 residues. The junction had 12 bases not matched to a gene; V was cut back by 4 bases and J by 5 bases. The chain's CDR3 is CASSLDRTGGDDEQYF. In DNA form, the CDR3 reads TGCGCCAGCAGCCTGGACAGGACAGGGGGAGACGACGAGCAGTACTTC.

The chain employs TRBV5-6 and TRBJ1-5; D is uncertain. V was cut by 4 bases and J by 1 base, with 12 bases left in between. This CDR3 is built from 15 residues. Germline CDR1 reads SGHDT; CDR2 reads YYEEEE. The CDR3 loop reads CASSQSWGSNQPQHF. The CDR3 DNA reads TGTGCCAGCAGCCAGTCTTGGGGAAGCAATCAGCCCCAGCATTTT.

The gene calls are TRBV6-1 and TRBJ2-1; 7 nucleotides line up with TRBD1. Per germline, CDR1 MNHNS and CDR2 SASEGT. V lost 8 bases and J lost 0; bases outside the gene matches: 7. The CDR3 runs 15 residues. CDR3 sequence reads: CASEAGQASYNEQFF. CDR3 nucleotides: TGTGCCAGCGAAGCTGGACAGGCCTCCTACAATGAGCAGTTCTTC.

The chain joins TRBV14 to TRBJ2-3; 8 bases fit TRBD2. The CDR3 loop spans 16 amino acids. J lost 2 bases, V lost 0 bases, and 4 bases had no gene match. Germline V lookup: CDR1 SGHDN, CDR2 FVKESK. For the CDR3, the DNA is TGTGCCAGCAGCCAAGATAGCGGGAAAATCACAGATACGCAGTATTTT. Its protein product is CASSQDSGKITDTQYF. The variable domain in full, with the rest retrieved from reference TRBV14 and TRBJ2-3, is EAGVTQFPSHSVIEKGQTVTLRCDPISGHDNLYWYRRVMGKEIKFLLHFVKESKQDESGMPNNRFLAERTGGTYSTLKVQPAELEDSGVYFCASSQDSGKITDTQYFGPGTRLTVL.

DNA of the CDR3: TGTGCCAGCAGCTTAGAGAGGGCAGTAGAGACCCAGTACTTC. The encoded protein is CASSLERAVETQYF. The chain combines TRBV11-3 with TRBJ2-5; TRBD2 might be the D (5 bases). The CDR3 sequence is 14 residues long. V lost 0 bases and J 4 bases, leaving 9 bases between the germline ends. Germline V gene sequence: CDR1 SGHNT, CDR2 YENEEA.

The chain couples TRBV7-8 to TRBJ2-1, with a tentative D call TRBD1 (6 bases). Germline loops: CDR1 SGHVS, CDR2 FQNEAQ. Trimming removed 2 bases from V and 1 base from J, with 9 bases in between. The CDR3 runs 15 residues. CDR3 coding DNA: TGTGCCAGCAGCTTAACAGGGTGGTCCTACAATGAGCAGTTCTTC. This encodes CASSLTGWSYNEQFF. Together with reference TRBV7-8 and TRBJ2-1, the CDR3 gives the full variable domain: GAGVSQSPRYKVAKRGQDVALRCDPISGHVSLFWYQQALGQGPEFLTYFQNEAQLDKSGLPSDRFFAERPEGSVSTLKIQRTQQEDSAVYLCASSLTGWSYNEQFFGPGTRLTVL.

This clone was seen once. The chain recombines TRBV7-2 with TRBJ1-2; D remains ambiguous. Germline CDR1 is SGHTA and CDR2 is FQGNSA. V gave up 2 bases and J gave up 3 bases, with 13 bases separating them. This CDR3 is 15 amino acids long. The CDR3 region is CASSLNRQIYYGYTF. DNA for the CDR3: TGTGCCAGCAGCTTAAATCGGCAGATTTACTATGGCTACACCTTC.

V gene TRBV7-6 combines with J gene TRBJ2-5; D remains unclear. Trimming shortened V by 1 base and J by 5 bases, and 17 bases separated the two germline ends. This CDR3 is built from 16 residues. CDR1 SGHVS and CDR2 FNYEAQ come from the germline V gene. The CDR3 DNA reads as TGTGCCAGCAGCTTAGATGGGGTCCGGGTAGGGGAGACCCAGTACTTC. It translates to CASSLDGVRVGETQYF. The whole variable domain, remainder taken from reference TRBV7-6 and TRBJ2-5, is GAGVSQSPRYKVTKRGQDVALRCDPISGHVSLYWYRQALGQGPEFLTYFNYEAQQDKSGLPNDRFSAERPEGSISTLTIQRTEQRDSAMYRCASSLDGVRVGETQYFGPGTRLLVL.

The rearrangement links TRBV27 to TRBJ2-7; 8 bases map to TRBD1. There are 15 residues in the CDR3. Trimming cost V 6 bases and J 5 bases; bases outside gene matches: 12. Per the germline V gene, CDR1 is MNHEY and CDR2 is SMNVEV (reference sequence). This CDR3 is CASRPPRGQGDEQYF. The CDR3 DNA reads as TGTGCCAGCAGACCTCCCAGGGGGCAAGGAGACGAGCAGTACTTC.